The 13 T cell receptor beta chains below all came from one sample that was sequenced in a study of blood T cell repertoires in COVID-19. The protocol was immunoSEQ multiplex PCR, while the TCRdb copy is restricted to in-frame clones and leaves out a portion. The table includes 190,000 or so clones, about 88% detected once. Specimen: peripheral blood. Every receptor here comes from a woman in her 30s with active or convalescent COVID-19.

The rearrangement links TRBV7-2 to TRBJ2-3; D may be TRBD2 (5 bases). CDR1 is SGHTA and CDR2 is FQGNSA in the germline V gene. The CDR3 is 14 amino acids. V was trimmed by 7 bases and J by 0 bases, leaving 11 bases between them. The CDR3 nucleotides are TGTGCCAGCAAAAGCGGAGGAAGCACAGATACGCAGTATTTT. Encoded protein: CASKSGGSTDTQYF.

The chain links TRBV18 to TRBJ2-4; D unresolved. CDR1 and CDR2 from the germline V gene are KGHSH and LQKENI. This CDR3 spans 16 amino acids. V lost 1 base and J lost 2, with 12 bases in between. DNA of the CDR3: TGTGCCAGCTCACCACTTCTCAAGGAGACCAAAAACATTCAGTACTTC. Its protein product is CASSPLLKETKNIQYF.

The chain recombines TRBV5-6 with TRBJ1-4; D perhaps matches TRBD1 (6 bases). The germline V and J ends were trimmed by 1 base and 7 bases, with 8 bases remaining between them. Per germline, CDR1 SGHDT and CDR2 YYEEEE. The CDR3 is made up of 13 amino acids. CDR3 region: CASSLQGFEKLFF. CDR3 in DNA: TGTGCCAGCAGCTTGCAGGGGTTTGAAAAACTGTTTTTT.

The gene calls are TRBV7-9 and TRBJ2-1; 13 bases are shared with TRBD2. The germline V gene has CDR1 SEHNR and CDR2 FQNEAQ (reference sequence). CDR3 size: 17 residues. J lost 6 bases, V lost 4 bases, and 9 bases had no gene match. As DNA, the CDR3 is TGTGCCAGCAGCTCCCTCCTTGGACTAGCGGGAGTCAATGAGCAGTTCTTC. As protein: CASSSLLGLAGVNEQFF.

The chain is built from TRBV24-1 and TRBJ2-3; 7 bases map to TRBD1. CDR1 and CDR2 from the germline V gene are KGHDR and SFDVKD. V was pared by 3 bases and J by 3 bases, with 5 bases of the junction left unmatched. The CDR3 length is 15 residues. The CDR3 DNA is TGTGCCACCAGTGATCCCTCACAGGGGACAGATACGCAGTATTTT. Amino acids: CATSDPSQGTDTQYF.

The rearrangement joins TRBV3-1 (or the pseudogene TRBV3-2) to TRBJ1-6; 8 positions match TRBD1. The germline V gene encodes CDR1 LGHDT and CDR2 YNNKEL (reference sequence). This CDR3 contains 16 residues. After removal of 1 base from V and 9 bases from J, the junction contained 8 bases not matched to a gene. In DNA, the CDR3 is TGTGCCAGCAGCCAAGGAAGGGCACAGGGGGGTTCACCCCTCCACTTT. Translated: CASSQGRAQGGSPLHF.

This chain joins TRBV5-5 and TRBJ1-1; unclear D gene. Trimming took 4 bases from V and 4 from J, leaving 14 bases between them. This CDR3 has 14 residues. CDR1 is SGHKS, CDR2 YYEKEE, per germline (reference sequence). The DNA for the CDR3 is TGTGCCAGCAGCACCACCGGCGAGGGCACTGAAGCTTTCTTT. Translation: CASSTTGEGTEAFF.

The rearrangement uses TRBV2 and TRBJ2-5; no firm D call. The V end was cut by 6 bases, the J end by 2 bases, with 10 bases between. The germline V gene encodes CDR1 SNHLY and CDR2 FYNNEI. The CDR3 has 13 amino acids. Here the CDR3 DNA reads TGTGCCAGCAGCGTACTTGATCAAGAGACCCAGTACTTC. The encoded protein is CASSVLDQETQYF.

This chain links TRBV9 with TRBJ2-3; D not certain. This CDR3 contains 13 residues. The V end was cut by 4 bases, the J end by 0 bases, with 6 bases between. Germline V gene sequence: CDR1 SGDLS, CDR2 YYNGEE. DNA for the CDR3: TGTGCCAGCAGCCCCACTAGCACAGATACGCAGTATTTT. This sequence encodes CASSPTSTDTQYF.

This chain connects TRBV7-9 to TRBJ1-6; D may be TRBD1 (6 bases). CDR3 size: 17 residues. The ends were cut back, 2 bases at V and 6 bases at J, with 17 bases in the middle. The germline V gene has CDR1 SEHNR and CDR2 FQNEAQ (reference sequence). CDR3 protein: CASSLFPDTGFNSPLHF. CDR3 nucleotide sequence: TGTGCCAGCAGCTTATTTCCGGACACAGGGTTTAATTCACCCCTCCACTTT.

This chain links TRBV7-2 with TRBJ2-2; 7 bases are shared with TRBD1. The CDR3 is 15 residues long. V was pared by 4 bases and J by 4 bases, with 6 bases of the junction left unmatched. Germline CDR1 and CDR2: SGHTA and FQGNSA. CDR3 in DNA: TGTGCCAGCAGCTCTAGACAGGGTCGCACCGGGGAGCTGTTTTTT. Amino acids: CASSSRQGRTGELFF. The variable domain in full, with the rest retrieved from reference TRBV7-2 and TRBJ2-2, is GAGVSQSPSNKVTEKGKDVELRCDPISGHTALYWYRQSLGQGLEFLIYFQGNSAPDKSGLPSDRFSAERTGGSVSTLTIQRTQQEDSAVYLCASSSRQGRTGELFFGEGSRLTVL.

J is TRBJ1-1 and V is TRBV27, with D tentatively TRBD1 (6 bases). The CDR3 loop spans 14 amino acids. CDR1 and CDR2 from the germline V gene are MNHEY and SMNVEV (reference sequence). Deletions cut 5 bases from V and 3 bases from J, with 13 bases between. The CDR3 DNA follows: TGTGCCAGCAGTCCACAGGGCGGGCACACTGAAGCTTTCTTT. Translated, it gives CASSPQGGHTEAFF.

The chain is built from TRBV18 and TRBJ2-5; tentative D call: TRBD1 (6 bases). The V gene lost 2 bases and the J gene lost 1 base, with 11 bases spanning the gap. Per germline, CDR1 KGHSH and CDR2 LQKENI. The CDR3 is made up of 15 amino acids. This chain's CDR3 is CASSPTGQIQETQYF. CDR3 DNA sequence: TGTGCCAGCTCACCAACAGGACAGATCCAAGAGACCCAGTACTTC.